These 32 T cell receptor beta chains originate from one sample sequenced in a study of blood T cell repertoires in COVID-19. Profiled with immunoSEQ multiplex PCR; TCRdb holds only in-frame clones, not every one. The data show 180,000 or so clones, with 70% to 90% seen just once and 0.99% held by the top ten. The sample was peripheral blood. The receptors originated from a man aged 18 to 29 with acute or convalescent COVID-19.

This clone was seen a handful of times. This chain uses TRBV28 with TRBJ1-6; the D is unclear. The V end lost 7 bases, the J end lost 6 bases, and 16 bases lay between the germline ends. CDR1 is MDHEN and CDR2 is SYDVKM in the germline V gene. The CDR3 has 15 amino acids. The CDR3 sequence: CASTSSRPVNSPLHF. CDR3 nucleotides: TGTGCCAGCACCTCCAGTCGCCCAGTTAATTCACCCCTCCACTTT. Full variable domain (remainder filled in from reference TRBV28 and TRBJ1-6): DVKVTQSSRYLVKRTGEKVFLECVQDMDHENMFWYRQDPGLGLRLIYFSYDVKMKEKGDIPEGYSVSREKKERFSLILESASTNQTSMYLCASTSSRPVNSPLHFGNGTRLTVT.

In DNA, the CDR3 is TGTGCCAGCAGCTTAGGTGGAGTTTACAATGAGCAGTTCTTC. It yields the protein CASSLGGVYNEQFF. V gene TRBV7-9 combines with J gene TRBJ2-1; no firm D call. The germline V and J ends were trimmed by 1 base and 4 bases, with 8 bases remaining between them. The CDR3 contains 14 residues. Germline V lookup: CDR1 SEHNR, CDR2 FQNEAQ (reference sequence).

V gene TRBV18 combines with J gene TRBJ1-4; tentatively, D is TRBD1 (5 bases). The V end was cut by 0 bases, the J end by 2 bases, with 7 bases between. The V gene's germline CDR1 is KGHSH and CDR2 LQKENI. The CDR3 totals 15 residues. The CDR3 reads CASSPPAGTNEKLFF. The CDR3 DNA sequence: TGTGCCAGCTCACCACCGGCAGGGACTAATGAAAAACTGTTTTTT.

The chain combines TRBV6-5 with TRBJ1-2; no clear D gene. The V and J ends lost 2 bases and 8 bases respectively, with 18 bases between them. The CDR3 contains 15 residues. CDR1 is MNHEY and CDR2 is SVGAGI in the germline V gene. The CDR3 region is CASSYIAGRGQGYTF. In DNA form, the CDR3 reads TGTGCCAGCAGTTACATTGCGGGCAGAGGGCAGGGCTACACCTTC.

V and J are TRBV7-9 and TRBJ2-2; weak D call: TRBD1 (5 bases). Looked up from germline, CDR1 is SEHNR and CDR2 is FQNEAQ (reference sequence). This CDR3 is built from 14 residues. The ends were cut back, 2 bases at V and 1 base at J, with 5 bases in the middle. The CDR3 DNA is TGTGCCAGCAGCTTACAGGGGAACACCGGGGAGCTGTTTTTT. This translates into CASSLQGNTGELFF.

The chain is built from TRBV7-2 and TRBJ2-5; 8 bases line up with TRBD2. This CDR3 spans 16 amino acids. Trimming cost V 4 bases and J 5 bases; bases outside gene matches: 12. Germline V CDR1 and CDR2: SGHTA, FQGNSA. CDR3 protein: CASSSSSPGTRETQYF. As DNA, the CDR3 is TGTGCCAGCAGCTCGAGTTCCCCCGGGACTAGGGAGACCCAGTACTTC.

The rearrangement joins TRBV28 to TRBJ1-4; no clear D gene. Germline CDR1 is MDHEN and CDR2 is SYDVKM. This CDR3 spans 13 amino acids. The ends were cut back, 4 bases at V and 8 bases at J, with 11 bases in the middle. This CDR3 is CASSSLGGEKLFF. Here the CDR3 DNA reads TGTGCCAGCAGTTCCCTCGGAGGGGAAAAACTGTTTTTT.

The CDR3 bases are TGTGCCAGCAGCGTAGAGAGTACGGCTAATGAAAAACTGTTTTTT. Protein: CASSVESTANEKLFF. The chain has TRBV9 and TRBJ1-4; no definite D call. V was cut by 0 bases and J by 3 bases, with 9 bases left in between. The CDR3 has 15 amino acids. Germline lookup yields CDR1 SGDLS and CDR2 YYNGEE. The whole variable domain, filled in from reference TRBV9 and TRBJ1-4, reads DSGVTQTPKHLITATGQRVTLRCSPRSGDLSVYWYQQSLDQGLQFLIQYYNGEERAKGNILERFSAQQFPDLHSELNLSSLELGDSALYFCASSVESTANEKLFFGSGTQLSVL.

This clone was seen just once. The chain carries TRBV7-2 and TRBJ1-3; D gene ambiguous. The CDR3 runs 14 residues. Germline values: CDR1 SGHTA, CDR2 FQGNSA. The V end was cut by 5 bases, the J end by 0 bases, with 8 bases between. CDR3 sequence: CASSRYSSGNTIYF. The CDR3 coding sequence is TGTGCCAGCAGCCGCTATAGCTCTGGAAACACCATATATTTT.

The CDR3 loop reads CASSSSGAPAGNTIYF. The CDR3, as DNA: TGTGCCAGCAGTTCATCAGGGGCACCAGCGGGAAACACCATATATTTT. This chain joins TRBV28 and TRBJ1-3, with D perhaps TRBD1 (6 bases). Trimming pared 4 bases from V and 4 bases from J, leaving 17 bases between. Germline loops: CDR1 MDHEN, CDR2 SYDVKM. The CDR3 is 16 amino acids.

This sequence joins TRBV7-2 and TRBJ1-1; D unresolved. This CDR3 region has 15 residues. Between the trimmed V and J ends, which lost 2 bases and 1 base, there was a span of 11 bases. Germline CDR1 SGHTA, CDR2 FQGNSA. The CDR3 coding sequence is TGTGCCAGCAGCTTAAACGAGGGCTGGAACACTGAAGCTTTCTTT. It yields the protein CASSLNEGWNTEAFF.

The DNA of the CDR3 is TGTGCCAGCACCCAGACAGGAACAGATACGCAGTATTTT. It specifies CASTQTGTDTQYF. The chain combines TRBV5-8 with TRBJ2-3; possible D gene TRBD1, 6 bases. V lost 6 bases and J lost 3, with 11 bases in between. Germline-derived CDR1 and CDR2 are SGHTS and YDEGEE. This CDR3 is built from 13 residues.

The CDR3 DNA sequence: TGTGCCAGGGTGGACAGGGGGAAATATCAGCCCCAGCATTTT. Residues: CARVDRGKYQPQHF. The chain employs TRBV5-3 and TRBJ1-5; 10 bases fit TRBD1. TRBV5-3 is annotated as an ORF whose role is uncertain. Trimming cost V 8 bases and J 5 bases; bases outside gene matches: 7. CDR3 size: 14 residues.

Here the CDR3 DNA reads TGTGCCAGCAGGGACCGGGGCGGGGGCCAAGAGACCCAGTACTTC. Protein product: CASRDRGGGQETQYF. The gene calls are TRBV6-6 and TRBJ2-5, with 7 bases aligning to TRBD2. The CDR3 consists of 15 residues. J lost 1 base, V lost 6 bases, and 8 bases had no gene match. The germline gives CDR1 MNHNY, CDR2 SVGAGI (reference sequence).

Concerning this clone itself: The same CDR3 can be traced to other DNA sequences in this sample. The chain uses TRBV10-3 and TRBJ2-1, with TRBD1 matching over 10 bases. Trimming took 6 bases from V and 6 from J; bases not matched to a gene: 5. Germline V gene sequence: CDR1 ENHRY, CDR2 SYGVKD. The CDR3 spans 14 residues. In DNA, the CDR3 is TGTGCCATCAGCCGGGACAGGGGCTCCAATGAGCAGTTCTTC. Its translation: CAISRDRGSNEQFF.

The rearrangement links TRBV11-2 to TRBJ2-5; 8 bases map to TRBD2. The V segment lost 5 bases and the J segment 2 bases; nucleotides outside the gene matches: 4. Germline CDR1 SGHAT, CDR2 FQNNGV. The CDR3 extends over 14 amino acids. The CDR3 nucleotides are TGTGCCAGCAGCAGACTAGCGAAGCAAGAGACCCAGTACTTC. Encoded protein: CASSRLAKQETQYF. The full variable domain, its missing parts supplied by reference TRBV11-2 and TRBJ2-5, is EAGVAQSPRYKIIEKRQSVAFWCNPISGHATLYWYQQILGQGPKLLIQFQNNGVVDDSQLPKDRFSAERLKGVDSTLKIQPAKLEDSAVYLCASSRLAKQETQYFGPGTRLLVL.

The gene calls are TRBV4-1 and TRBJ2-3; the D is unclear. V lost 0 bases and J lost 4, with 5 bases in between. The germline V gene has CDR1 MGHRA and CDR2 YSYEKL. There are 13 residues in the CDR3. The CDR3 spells CASSQERPDTQYF. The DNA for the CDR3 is TGCGCCAGCAGCCAAGAGAGGCCAGATACGCAGTATTTT.

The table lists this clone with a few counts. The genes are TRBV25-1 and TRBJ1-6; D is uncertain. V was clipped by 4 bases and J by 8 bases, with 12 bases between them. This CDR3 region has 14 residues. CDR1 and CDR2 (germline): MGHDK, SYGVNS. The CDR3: CASSATLLDSPLHF. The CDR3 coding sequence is TGTGCCAGCAGTGCCACCCTGTTAGATTCACCCCTCCACTTT.

CDR3 protein: CASSPGNYGYTF. Written as DNA, the CDR3 is TGTGCCAGCAGTCCGGGGAACTATGGCTACACCTTC. J is TRBJ1-2 and V is TRBV25-1; no clear D gene. The CDR3 totals 12 residues. Germline assignment: CDR1 MGHDK and CDR2 SYGVNS. The ends were cut back, 5 bases at V and 2 bases at J, with 6 bases in the middle.

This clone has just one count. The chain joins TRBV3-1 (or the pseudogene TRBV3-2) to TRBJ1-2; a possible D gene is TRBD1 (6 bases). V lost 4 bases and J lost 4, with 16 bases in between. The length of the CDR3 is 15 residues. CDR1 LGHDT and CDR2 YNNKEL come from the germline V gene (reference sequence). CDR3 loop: CASSPTFGTLYGYTF. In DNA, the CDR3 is TGTGCCAGCAGCCCCACCTTCGGGACACTCTATGGCTACACCTTC.

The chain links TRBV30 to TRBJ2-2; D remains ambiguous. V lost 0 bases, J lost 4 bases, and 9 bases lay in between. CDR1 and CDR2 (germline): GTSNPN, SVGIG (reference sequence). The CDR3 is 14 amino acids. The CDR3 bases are TGTGCCTGGAGTGTACACGAATTCACCGGGGAGCTGTTTTTT. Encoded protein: CAWSVHEFTGELFF.

CDR3 residues: CATSDPSIAGGQGNEQFF. DNA of the CDR3: TGTGCCACCAGTGATCCTTCAATAGCGGGGGGCCAGGGTAATGAGCAGTTCTTC. The V gene is TRBV24-1, the J gene TRBJ2-1; the match to TRBD2 covers 10 bases. CDR1 and CDR2 (germline): KGHDR, SFDVKD. The CDR3 has 18 amino acids. The trim removed 3 bases at V and 7 bases at J, leaving 14 bases unmatched.

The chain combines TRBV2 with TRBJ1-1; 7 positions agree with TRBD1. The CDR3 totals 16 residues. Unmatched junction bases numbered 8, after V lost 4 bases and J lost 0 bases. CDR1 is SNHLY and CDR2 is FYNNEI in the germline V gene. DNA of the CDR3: TGTGCCAGCAGTGGGGACAGAAGATATATGAACACTGAAGCTTTCTTT. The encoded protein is CASSGDRRYMNTEAFF.

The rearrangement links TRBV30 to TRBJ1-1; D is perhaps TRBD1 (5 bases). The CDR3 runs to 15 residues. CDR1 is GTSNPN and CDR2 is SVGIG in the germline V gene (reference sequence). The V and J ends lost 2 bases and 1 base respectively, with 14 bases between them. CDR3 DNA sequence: TGTGCCTGGAGTCTAATTGACAGAACGAACACTGAAGCTTTCTTT. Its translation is CAWSLIDRTNTEAFF.

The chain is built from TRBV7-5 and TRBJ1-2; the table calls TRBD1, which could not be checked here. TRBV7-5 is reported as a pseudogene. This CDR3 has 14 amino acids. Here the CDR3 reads CARSLGPGVGGYTF. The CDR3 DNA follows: TGTGCCAGAAGCCTCGGCCCAGGGGTTGGTGGCTACACCTTC.

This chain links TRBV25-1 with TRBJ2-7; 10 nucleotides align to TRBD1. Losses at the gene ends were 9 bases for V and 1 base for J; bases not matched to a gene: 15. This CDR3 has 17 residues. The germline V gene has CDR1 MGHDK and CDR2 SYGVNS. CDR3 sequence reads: CARGDRGPVGESYEQYV. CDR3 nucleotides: TGTGCCAGAGGGGACAGGGGTCCCGTTGGAGAATCCTACGAGCAGTACGTC.

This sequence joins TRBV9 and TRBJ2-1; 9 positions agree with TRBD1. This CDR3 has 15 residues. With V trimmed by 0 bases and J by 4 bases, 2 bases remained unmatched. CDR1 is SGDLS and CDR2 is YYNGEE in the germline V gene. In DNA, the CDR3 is TGTGCCAGCAGCGTAGTGGGACAGGGTTACAATGAGCAGTTCTTC. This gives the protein CASSVVGQGYNEQFF.

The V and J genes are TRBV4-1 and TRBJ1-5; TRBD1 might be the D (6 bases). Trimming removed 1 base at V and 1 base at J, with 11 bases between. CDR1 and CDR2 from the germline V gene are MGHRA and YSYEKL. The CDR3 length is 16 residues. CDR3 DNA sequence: TGCGCCAGCAGCCAAGGTCCAGGGGTAAGCAATCAGCCCCAGCATTTT. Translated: CASSQGPGVSNQPQHF.

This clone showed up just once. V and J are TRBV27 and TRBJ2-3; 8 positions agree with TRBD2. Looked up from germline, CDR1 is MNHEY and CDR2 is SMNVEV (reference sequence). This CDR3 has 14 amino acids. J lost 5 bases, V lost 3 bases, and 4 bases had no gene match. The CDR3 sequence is CASSLAGGLDTQYF. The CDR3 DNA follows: TGTGCCAGCAGTTTGGCGGGGGGCTTAGATACGCAGTATTTT.

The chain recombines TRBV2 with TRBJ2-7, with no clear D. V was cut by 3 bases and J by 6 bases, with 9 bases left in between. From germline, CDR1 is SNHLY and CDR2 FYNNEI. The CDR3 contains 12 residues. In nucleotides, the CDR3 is TGTGCCAGCAGTGAGGAGCCGGGCGAGCAGTACGTC. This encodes CASSEEPGEQYV.

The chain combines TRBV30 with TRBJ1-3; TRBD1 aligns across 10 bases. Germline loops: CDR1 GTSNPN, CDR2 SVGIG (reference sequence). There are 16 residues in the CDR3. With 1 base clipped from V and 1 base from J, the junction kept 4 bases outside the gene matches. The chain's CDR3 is CAWSGGQGISGNTIYF. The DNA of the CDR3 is TGTGCCTGGAGTGGGGGACAGGGGATTTCTGGAAACACCATATATTTT.

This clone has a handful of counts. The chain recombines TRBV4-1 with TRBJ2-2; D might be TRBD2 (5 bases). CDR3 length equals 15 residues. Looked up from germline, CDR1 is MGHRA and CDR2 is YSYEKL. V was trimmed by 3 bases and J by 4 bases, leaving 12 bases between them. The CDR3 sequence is CASSHGVSGTGELFF. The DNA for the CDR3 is TGCGCCAGCAGCCATGGGGTGAGCGGCACCGGGGAGCTGTTTTTT.